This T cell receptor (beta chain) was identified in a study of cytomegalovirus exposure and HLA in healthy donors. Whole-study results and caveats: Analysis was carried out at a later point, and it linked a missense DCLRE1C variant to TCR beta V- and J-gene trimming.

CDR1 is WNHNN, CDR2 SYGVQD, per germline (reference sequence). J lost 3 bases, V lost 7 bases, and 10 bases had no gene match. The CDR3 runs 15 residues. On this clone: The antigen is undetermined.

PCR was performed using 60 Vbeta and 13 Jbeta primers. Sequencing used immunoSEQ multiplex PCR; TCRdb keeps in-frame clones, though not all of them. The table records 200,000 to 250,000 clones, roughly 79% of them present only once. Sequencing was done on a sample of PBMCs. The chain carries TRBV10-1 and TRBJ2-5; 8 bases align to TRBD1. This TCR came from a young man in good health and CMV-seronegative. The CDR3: CASMVTETGEETQYF. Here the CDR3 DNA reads TGCGCCAGCATGGTGACCGAGACAGGGGAAGAGACCCAGTACTTC.